Shown below are 32 T cell receptor beta chains from a single sample sequenced in a study of blood T cell repertoires in COVID-19. This table comes from immunoSEQ multiplex PCR, and its TCRdb copy is limited to in-frame clones, with some not included. Among 150,000 or so clones listed, 80% to 90% were seen once. What was sequenced was peripheral blood. Receptors originate from a woman aged 55-69 years with acute or convalescent COVID-19.

This rearrangement joins TRBV29-1 to TRBJ1-3; 9 bases agree with TRBD1. CDR3 length: 14 amino acids. Germline values: CDR1 SQVTM, CDR2 ANQGSEA. J lost 4 bases, V lost 6 bases, and 7 bases had no gene match. CDR3 amino acids: CSVEQGAGGNTIYF. The CDR3 bases are TGCAGCGTCGAACAGGGGGCTGGAGGAAACACCATATATTTT.

The genes are TRBV18 and TRBJ1-2; D not certain. Germline V gene lookup returns CDR1 KGHSH and CDR2 LQKENI. CDR3 length: 12 residues. With 5 bases removed from V and 0 bases from J, the gap between germline ends came to 4 bases. The CDR3 DNA reads TGTGCCAGCTCAGTAGCTAACTATGGCTACACCTTC. This encodes CASSVANYGYTF.

The V gene is TRBV29-1, the J gene TRBJ2-1; the D gene is possibly TRBD1 (5 bases). The CDR3 covers 13 residues. Germline V gene data show CDR1 as SQVTM and CDR2 as ANQGSEA. With 4 bases removed from V and 2 bases from J, the gap between germline ends came to 9 bases. The CDR3 loop is CSVVRGTYNEQFF. CDR3 nucleotides: TGCAGCGTTGTAAGGGGAACCTACAATGAGCAGTTCTTC.

V gene TRBV10-1 combines with J gene TRBJ2-2, with a tentative D call TRBD2 (6 bases). The CDR3 consists of 14 residues. Looked up from germline, CDR1 is WNHNN and CDR2 is SYGVQD (reference sequence). The CDR3 DNA is TGCCAGGAATTTGGAGGGATGACCACCGGGGAGCTGTTTTTT. This encodes CQEFGGMTTGELFF.

The J gene is TRBJ2-7, the V gene TRBV27, with D possibly matching TRBD1 (5 bases). The CDR3 is 15 residues long. CDR1 and CDR2 (germline): MNHEY, SMNVEV (reference sequence). Deletions cut 0 bases from V and 3 bases from J, with 12 bases between. The CDR3 region has the DNA TGTGCCAGCAGTTTATCGTCAGGACACTTCTACGAGCAGTACTTC. This codes for CASSLSSGHFYEQYF.

This rearrangement joins TRBV27 to TRBJ1-3, with TRBD1 matching 7 bases. Germline CDR1 reads MNHEY; CDR2 reads SMNVEV (reference sequence). V dropped 6 bases and J dropped 0; count of bases not matched to a gene: 5. CDR3 size: 15 residues. The CDR3 bases are TGTGCCAGCAGCCCGGGACAGCACTCTGGAAACACCATATATTTT. Its protein is CASSPGQHSGNTIYF.

The gene calls are TRBV19 and TRBJ1-6; D is ambiguous. The CDR3 length is 16 residues. V lost 5 bases to trimming and J lost 0 bases, with 11 bases between them. In germline, CDR1 is LNHDA, CDR2 SQIVND (reference sequence). CDR3 DNA sequence: TGTGCCAGTAGTGCGGGATTTAGCTCCTATAATTCACCCCTCCACTTT. It yields the protein CASSAGFSSYNSPLHF.

The V gene is TRBV5-1, the J gene TRBJ2-3; D perhaps matches TRBD1 (5 bases). Trimming pared 4 bases from V and 5 bases from J, leaving 8 bases between. This CDR3 has 12 residues. Germline CDR1 is SGHRS and CDR2 is YFSETQ. CDR3 amino acids: CASSATEDTQYF. The DNA of the CDR3 is TGCGCCAGCAGCGCGACAGAAGATACGCAGTATTTT.

The chain recombines TRBV7-9 with TRBJ2-3; 8 bases are a match to TRBD1. There are 14 residues in the CDR3. Germline loops: CDR1 SEHNR, CDR2 FQNEAQ (reference sequence). J lost 3 bases, V lost 3 bases, and 2 bases had no gene match. CDR3 nucleotide sequence: TGTGCCAGCAGCTTGGGGACAGGAACAGATACGCAGTATTTT. It translates to CASSLGTGTDTQYF.

This rearrangement joins TRBV4-1 to TRBJ1-2; 7 bases match TRBD1. Looked up from germline, CDR1 is MGHRA and CDR2 is YSYEKL. J was trimmed by 5 bases and V by 0 bases; bases with no gene match: 12. The CDR3 runs 17 residues. This CDR3 reads CASSQDGRGQGGYGYTF. CDR3 in DNA: TGCGCCAGCAGCCAAGATGGTAGGGGGCAGGGTGGATATGGCTACACCTTC.

The chain couples TRBV9 to TRBJ2-7, with 7 positions matching TRBD2. CDR1 is SGDLS, CDR2 YYNGEE, per germline. The CDR3 consists of 18 residues. V shed 0 bases and J 0 bases; nucleotides not matched to a gene: 12. CDR3 loop: CASSVGGGGSGDSYEQYF. CDR3 in DNA: TGTGCCAGCAGCGTAGGCGGGGGAGGCAGCGGGGACTCCTACGAGCAGTACTTC.

The chain carries TRBV9 and TRBJ1-2; 9 positions agree with TRBD1. V was clipped by 3 bases and J by 4 bases; unmatched bases: 13. This CDR3 region has 17 residues. CDR1 is SGDLS and CDR2 is YYNGEE in the germline V gene. The DNA of the CDR3 is TGTGCCAGCAGCGGGCTGACCGGGACAGGGCAGGGCTATGGCTACACCTTC. Translating it yields CASSGLTGTGQGYGYTF. Based on the CDR3 plus reference TRBV9 and TRBJ1-2, the full variable domain is DSGVTQTPKHLITATGQRVTLRCSPRSGDLSVYWYQQSLDQGLQFLIQYYNGEERAKGNILERFSAQQFPDLHSELNLSSLELGDSALYFCASSGLTGTGQGYGYTFGSGTRLTVV.

V and J are TRBV3-1 (or the pseudogene TRBV3-2) and TRBJ2-5, with 9 nucleotides matching TRBD1. Germline V gene data show CDR1 as LGHDT and CDR2 as YNNKEL (reference sequence). V lost 1 base to trimming and J lost 2 bases; unmatched junction nucleotides: 14. The CDR3 covers 19 residues. CDR3: CASSQGGDRVFIHQETQYF. The CDR3 DNA is TGTGCCAGCAGCCAAGGCGGGGACAGGGTTTTTATCCATCAAGAGACCCAGTACTTC.

The V call is TRBV5-4, the J call TRBJ1-2; 7 bases fit TRBD1. The CDR3 consists of 16 residues. Germline V gene lookup returns CDR1 SGHNT and CDR2 YYREEE (reference sequence). Trimming took 4 bases from V and 3 from J; bases not matched to a gene: 12. The CDR3 loop is CASSHPLTGKDYGYTF. The CDR3 bases are TGTGCCAGCAGCCACCCCCTGACAGGGAAGGACTATGGCTACACCTTC.

This clone was picked up a small number of times. CDR3 nucleotide sequence: TGTGCCAGCAGCCCGGGACAGGCCTATGGCTACACCTTC. The encoded protein is CASSPGQAYGYTF. The rearrangement uses TRBV14 and TRBJ1-2; 8 bases agree with TRBD1. The CDR3 has 13 residues. Germline V CDR1 and CDR2: SGHDN, FVKESK. J was trimmed by 4 bases and V by 4 bases; bases with no gene match: 2.

The rearrangement uses TRBV6-5 and TRBJ1-6; a weak D match, TRBD1 (6 bases). Germline V gene sequence: CDR1 MNHEY, CDR2 SVGAGI. Trimming pared 6 bases from V and 5 bases from J, leaving 14 bases between. This CDR3 has 15 residues. The CDR3 DNA is TGTGCCAGCAGCCCCGAGCCAGGGGATAATTCACCCCTCCACTTT. Its protein is CASSPEPGDNSPLHF.

The table lists this clone with a few counts. The V and J genes are TRBV5-1 and TRBJ2-7, with D maybe TRBD2 (7 bases). Trimming removed 0 bases at V and 3 bases at J, with 13 bases between. The germline V gene encodes CDR1 SGHRS and CDR2 YFSETQ. The CDR3 contains 15 residues. The CDR3 DNA is TGCGCCAGCAGCTTGGACGCGGGGGACATCTACGAGCAGTACTTC. As protein: CASSLDAGDIYEQYF.

This clone was seen a few times. V is TRBV5-1 and J is TRBJ1-2; 11 bases agree with TRBD1. J was trimmed by 8 bases and V by 1 base; bases with no gene match: 16. The CDR3 is 18 residues long. The germline V gene encodes CDR1 SGHRS and CDR2 YFSETQ. CDR3 coding DNA: TGCGCCAGCAGCTTGCCGCTACTAACCTTGGACAGGGGGCTCGGCTACACCTTC. Translating it yields CASSLPLLTLDRGLGYTF.

The chain employs TRBV29-1 and TRBJ2-1; TRBD2 aligns across 7 bases. Trimming at V came to 8 bases and at J to 3 bases, leaving 7 bases not matched to a gene. The germline gives CDR1 SQVTM, CDR2 ANQGSEA. The CDR3 contains 13 residues. This chain's CDR3 is CSSRPGGYNEQFF. The DNA of the CDR3 is TGCAGCTCCCGCCCGGGGGGCTACAATGAGCAGTTCTTC.

J is TRBJ1-1 and V is TRBV27, with D perhaps matching TRBD1 (5 bases). The V end lost 2 bases, the J end lost 5 bases, and 9 bases lay between the germline ends. Germline assignment: CDR1 MNHEY and CDR2 SMNVEV (reference sequence). The CDR3 loop spans 13 amino acids. The CDR3 DNA sequence: TGTGCCAGCAGTTTACAGGGTGGGACTGAAGCTTTCTTT. Protein product: CASSLQGGTEAFF.

V gene TRBV28 combines with J gene TRBJ1-1; no clear D. The CDR3 sequence is 15 residues long. Germline CDR1 reads MDHEN; CDR2 reads SYDVKM. Trimming cost V 3 bases and J 1 base, with 12 bases left between them. CDR3 in DNA: TGTGCCAGCAGTTTTCTTCTTGCAGGGAACACTGAAGCTTTCTTT. Residues: CASSFLLAGNTEAFF.

The chain uses TRBV4-1 and TRBJ1-1, with D uncertain. The CDR3 is made up of 13 amino acids. Germline V CDR1 and CDR2: MGHRA, YSYEKL. The V and J ends lost 4 bases and 10 bases respectively, with 16 bases between them. CDR3 nucleotides: TGCGCCAGCAGCCTGCCTCTGGAAGCGGCAGCTTTCTTT. Protein sequence: CASSLPLEAAAFF.

The chain combines TRBV11-2 with TRBJ1-2, with D possibly TRBD1 on 5 matching bases. The CDR3 extends over 13 amino acids. Deletions cut 1 base from V and 2 bases from J, with 5 bases between. The germline CDR1 and CDR2 sequences are SGHAT and FQNNGV. In DNA form, the CDR3 reads TGTGCCAGCAGCTTAGGACAGAACTATGGCTACACCTTC. The encoded protein is CASSLGQNYGYTF.

The J gene is TRBJ2-7, the V gene TRBV18; 8 bases align to TRBD1. J was trimmed by 3 bases and V by 3 bases; bases with no gene match: 10. Germline V CDR1 and CDR2: KGHSH, LQKENI. The CDR3 extends over 16 amino acids. The CDR3 sequence: CASSPVGGQGDYEQYF. In DNA form, the CDR3 reads TGTGCCAGCTCACCCGTGGGTGGACAGGGCGACTACGAGCAGTACTTC.

Concerning this clone itself: Other DNA sequences in this sample translate to the same CDR3. The chain is built from TRBV9 and TRBJ1-1; D is unresolved. With 0 bases removed from V and 1 base from J, the gap between germline ends came to 7 bases. The CDR3 extends over 14 amino acids. Germline V CDR1 and CDR2: SGDLS, YYNGEE. The CDR3 DNA follows: TGTGCCAGCAGCGTAGTGGGAGGGAACACTGAAGCTTTCTTT. Its protein is CASSVVGGNTEAFF. Together with reference TRBV9 and TRBJ1-1, the CDR3 gives the full variable domain: DSGVTQTPKHLITATGQRVTLRCSPRSGDLSVYWYQQSLDQGLQFLIQYYNGEERAKGNILERFSAQQFPDLHSELNLSSLELGDSALYFCASSVVGGNTEAFFGQGTRLTVV.

V gene TRBV9 combines with J gene TRBJ2-2; tentative D call: TRBD1 (6 bases). Germline V gene lookup returns CDR1 SGDLS and CDR2 YYNGEE. The V gene lost 4 bases and the J gene lost 3 bases, with 19 bases spanning the gap. The CDR3 runs 17 residues. This CDR3 is CASSPPGGPWYTGELFF. Written as DNA, the CDR3 is TGTGCCAGCAGCCCTCCTGGGGGCCCCTGGTACACCGGGGAGCTGTTTTTT.

This CDR3 is CASSIGGDRPYEQYF. In DNA, the CDR3 is TGTGCCAGTAGTATTGGTGGGGACAGGCCCTACGAGCAGTACTTC. The V and J genes are TRBV19 and TRBJ2-7; TRBD1 aligns across 8 bases. The germline V gene has CDR1 LNHDA and CDR2 SQIVND (reference sequence). The V gene end was trimmed by 3 bases and the J gene end by 2 bases; junction bases not matched to a gene: 6. The CDR3 sequence is 15 residues long.

Details on this clone: One junction end does not reproduce the germline sequence, and a read error may be involved. The chain has TRBV19 and TRBJ1-5, with D hard to call. The CDR3 is made up of 12 amino acids. CDR1 LNHDA and CDR2 SQIVND come from the germline V gene (reference sequence). The DNA for the CDR3 is TGTGCCAGTAACGAGGGCAAGCAGCCCCAGCATTTT. Amino acid sequence: CASNEGKQPQHF.

V gene TRBV5-1 combines with J gene TRBJ1-5, with D possibly matching TRBD1 (6 bases). From germline, CDR1 is SGHRS and CDR2 YFSETQ. V lost 4 bases and J 5 bases, leaving 13 bases between the germline ends. The CDR3 spans 14 residues. In nucleotides, the CDR3 is TGCGCCAGCAGCCCAGGACAGTCCCATCAGCCCCAGCATTTT. As protein: CASSPGQSHQPQHF. Full variable domain (rest looked up from reference TRBV5-1 and TRBJ1-5): KAGVTQTPRYLIKTRGQQVTLSCSPISGHRSVSWYQQTPGQGLQFLFEYFSETQRNKGNFPGRFSGRQFSNSRSEMNVSTLELGDSALYLCASSPGQSHQPQHFGDGTRLSIL.

The V call is TRBV5-4, the J call TRBJ2-1; D not certain. Trimming pared 6 bases from V and 0 bases from J, leaving 16 bases between. CDR3 length: 16 amino acids. Germline CDR1 reads SGHNT; CDR2 reads YYREEE (reference sequence). This CDR3 reads CASNVADSPSYNEQFF. The CDR3 nucleotides read TGTGCCAGCAACGTGGCAGATTCGCCCTCCTACAATGAGCAGTTCTTC.

V usage is TRBV14 and J usage is TRBJ1-3; D may be TRBD1 (6 bases). The CDR3 covers 12 residues. V dropped 8 bases and J dropped 6 bases, with 11 bases sitting between them. Germline assignment: CDR1 SGHDN and CDR2 FVKESK. The CDR3: CASSQGANTIYF. The CDR3 DNA sequence: TGTGCCAGCTCACAGGGTGCAAACACCATATATTTT.

Note on this clone: Other DNA sequences from this sample encode an identical CDR3 as well. This chain joins TRBV28 and TRBJ2-5; D uncertain. Germline CDR1 and CDR2: MDHEN and SYDVKM. The CDR3 has 12 residues. Trimming took 5 bases from V and 5 from J, leaving 9 bases between them. The CDR3 region has the DNA TGTGCCAGCAGTCGGGTCCGGGAGACCCAGTACTTC. This encodes CASSRVRETQYF.